This T cell receptor (beta chain) was sequenced in a study of blood T cell repertoires in COVID-19. Study in general: Samples taken during acute and convalescent COVID-19 were collected in the United States, Italy and Spain. Sources were T cells, B-cell-depleted T cells, or PBMCs; the material itself was cDNA or gDNA.

Assay used: immunoSEQ multiplex PCR; TCRdb lists only in-frame clones, some missing. Here the sample spans roughly 400,000 clones, 70% to 90% being singletons. V shed 6 bases and J 1 base; nucleotides not matched to a gene: 2. The CDR3 has 14 amino acids. Per germline, CDR1 MNHEY and CDR2 SVGAGI. Clinical history reported by participants formed the basis on which cohorts were assigned. The chain has TRBV6-5 and TRBJ2-7; 11 bases are a match to TRBD2. Source material: PBMCs or T cells enriched from blood (not recorded which). The TCR was taken from a woman aged 18-30 years who had been exposed to COVID-19. CDR3 DNA sequence: TGTGCCAGCAGCGGGACTAGCGGTTCCTACGAGCAGTACTTC. Amino acid sequence: CASSGTSGSYEQYF.